Below are 11 T cell receptor beta chains sequenced from a single sample in a study of chemoradiotherapy in HPV16-positive cancers. Here immunoSEQ multiplex PCR was the method, and the copy in TCRdb shows in-frame clones only, minus some. The repertoire holds 6,000 to 7,500 clones, about 70% seen once, with less than 6.5% in the top ten. Source: tumor tissue, taken from a patient who underwent chemoradiotherapy. The receptors derive from a human donor with HPV-associated anogenital cancer.

J is TRBJ2-1 and V is TRBV5-6, with 11 bases lining up with TRBD2. The V gene end was trimmed by 4 bases and the J gene end by 4 bases; junction bases not matched to a gene: 10. From germline, CDR1 is SGHDT and CDR2 YYEEEE. This CDR3 is built from 17 residues. The CDR3: CASSPLAGARFYNEQFF. In DNA, the CDR3 is TGTGCCAGCAGCCCACTAGCGGGAGCACGGTTTTACAATGAGCAGTTCTTC.

This clone was counted a few times. This chain uses TRBV11-2 with TRBJ1-2; D gene unclear. The V and J ends lost 1 base and 4 bases respectively, with 16 bases between them. This CDR3 region has 16 residues. The germline CDR1 and CDR2 sequences are SGHAT and FQNNGV. The CDR3 reads CASSLGGRVGRYGYTF. The CDR3 DNA reads as TGTGCCAGCAGCTTAGGGGGTCGGGTAGGGCGCTATGGCTACACCTTC.

A few counts support this clone. The rearrangement joins TRBV5-4 to TRBJ1-2; 8 nucleotides line up with TRBD1. V lost 4 bases and J lost 4; bases outside the gene matches: 6. This CDR3 has 14 amino acids. CDR1 and CDR2 from the germline V gene are SGHNT and YYREEE (reference sequence). The CDR3 loop reads CASSPRDRLYGYTF. The CDR3 DNA reads as TGTGCCAGCAGCCCCCGGGACAGGCTCTATGGCTACACCTTC.

This sequence joins TRBV2 and TRBJ1-6; 12 nucleotides line up with TRBD1. The CDR3 loop spans 16 amino acids. The V and J ends lost 9 bases and 6 bases, in that order; junction bases with no gene match: 9. Per the germline V gene, CDR1 is SNHLY and CDR2 is FYNNEI. CDR3 region: CASGTGGNFANSPLHF. The CDR3 DNA follows: TGTGCCAGTGGGACAGGGGGCAATTTCGCTAATTCACCCCTCCACTTT.

With respect to this clone: Mismatch with germline at one junction end may stem from a read error. The J gene is TRBJ2-1, the V gene TRBV27; TRBD1 aligns across 9 bases. There are 18 residues in the CDR3. Germline V gives CDR1 MNHEY, CDR2 SMNVEV (reference sequence). The CDR3 region has the DNA TGTGCCAGCGGTTTATGGATCCCGGACAGGGGCTTCTACAATGAGCAGTTCTTC. Its protein product is CASGLWIPDRGFYNEQFF.

This chain connects TRBV4-2 to TRBJ2-5; 10 bases agree with TRBD1. Germline lookup yields CDR1 LGHNA and CDR2 YNFKEQ. Germline trimming cut 3 bases from V and 5 bases from J; bases unmatched to any gene: 6. The CDR3 length is 15 residues. CDR3 nucleotide sequence: TGTGCCAGCAGCCAGGAGACAGGGGGCGCGGAGACCCAGTACTTC. Amino acids: CASSQETGGAETQYF.

This clone has only one observation. J is TRBJ2-7 and V is TRBV18, with a possible D match to TRBD2 (6 bases). Germline values: CDR1 KGHSH, CDR2 LQKENI. The ends were cut back, 1 base at V and 1 base at J, with 8 bases in the middle. The CDR3 loop spans 14 amino acids. CDR3 amino acids: CASSPREDSYEQYF. The CDR3 bases are TGTGCCAGCTCACCACGGGAGGATTCCTACGAGCAGTACTTC.

The CDR3 coding sequence is TGTGCCAGCAGTTCGCTTCCGGGACTAGCGGGTAAAAACATTCAGTACTTC. This sequence encodes CASSSLPGLAGKNIQYF. This sequence joins TRBV28 and TRBJ2-4; 12 bases fit TRBD2. The CDR3 covers 17 residues. Germline V gene data show CDR1 as MDHEN and CDR2 as SYDVKM. J lost 4 bases, V lost 4 bases, and 8 bases had no gene match.

This clone was counted a few times. CDR3 sequence (DNA): TGCGCCAGCAGCTTATTCCCTAGGGACGAGCAGTACTTC. The encoded protein is CASSLFPRDEQYF. V and J are TRBV4-1 and TRBJ2-7, with D unclear. This CDR3 contains 13 residues. V lost 5 bases and J 5 bases, leaving 13 bases between the germline ends. Germline V gene sequence: CDR1 MGHRA, CDR2 YSYEKL.

This clone turned up a few times. V gene TRBV6-5 combines with J gene TRBJ1-4, with unresolved D. CDR3 size: 13 residues. The ends were cut back, 2 bases at V and 7 bases at J, with 8 bases in the middle. Germline CDR1 is MNHEY and CDR2 is SVGAGI. The CDR3 reads CASSYADGEKLFF. The CDR3 DNA reads as TGTGCCAGCAGTTACGCGGACGGTGAAAAACTGTTTTTT.

This clone appeared a few times. This sequence joins TRBV29-1 and TRBJ1-2; D not certain. CDR3 length: 10 amino acids. Trimming removed 3 bases at V and 8 bases at J, with 7 bases between. Germline loops: CDR1 SQVTM, CDR2 ANQGSEA. CDR3 DNA sequence: TGCAGCGTTGATGGCGGAGGCTACACCTTC. Encoded protein: CSVDGGGYTF.